The clone carrying this T cell receptor beta chain was recorded a few times. Antigen specificity is unknown. Template switching added a universal primer site, and cDNA bore unique molecular identifiers. One entry per CDR3 protein results from TCRdb running MiXCR on the 5' RACE reads. The sample has 500,000 to 600,000 distinct CDR3 sequences, less than 25% seen once. The CDR3 covers 12 residues. Between the trimmed V and J ends, which lost 6 bases and 6 bases, there was a span of 12 bases. These data originate in a study of identical twins. Points from the study as a whole: Models came in too low on out-of-frame TCR alpha sharing in monozygotic twins.

Another study also made use of these data, one on T cells expressing NK-cell markers. This second study says: It was sorted CD3+CD56-NKG2C+, CD3+CD56+NKG2C- and CD3+CD56+NKG2C+ T cells that provided the TCR beta repertoires. HCMV specificity of the expanded NKG2C+ T cell clones was not established.

The specimen sequenced was CD4+ T cells sorted from blood. The receptor was isolated from a woman between 18 and 30 years old in good health. This sequence joins TRBV12-3 or TRBV12-4 and TRBJ2-7; D gene unclear. The CDR3 loop reads CASRNSESEQYF. DNA for the CDR3: TGTGCCAGCAGGAACTCTGAGAGCGAGCAGTACTTC.